This T cell receptor beta chain is drawn from a study of Ad26.COV2.S vaccination and SARS-CoV-2 variants. Study details: The study gave Ad26.COV2.S intramuscularly, once or twice 56 days apart.

Repertoires were generated with immunoSEQ multiplex PCR, while TCRdb's copy carries only in-frame clones and drops some. Among 380,000 or so clones listed, 80% to 90% were seen once. V gave up 3 bases and J gave up 3 bases; unmatched junction bases: 14. The CDR3 is made up of 17 amino acids. The germline CDR1 and CDR2 sequences are SGHRS and YFSETQ. Treatment here: 19 received Ad26.COV2.S at low or high dose, single or two shots; about 5 received placebo; per-sample allocation not given. Following the first vaccine or placebo injection, samples were taken on day 63. Based in Boston, the donor was an adult of 18-55 years.

This material consisted of peripheral blood, taken in a trial of Ad26.COV2.S vaccine versus placebo. The J gene is TRBJ2-7, the V gene TRBV5-1; 8 positions match TRBD2. This receptor was taken from a person aged 18 to 65 who received the Ad26.COV2.S COVID-19 vaccine or a placebo. The CDR3 loop reads CASSSGSVYGRDYEQYF. In DNA, the CDR3 is TGCGCCAGCAGCTCCGGTTCAGTGTACGGGAGGGACTACGAGCAGTACTTC. Based on the CDR3 plus reference TRBV5-1 and TRBJ2-7, the full variable domain is KAGVTQTPRYLIKTRGQQVTLSCSPISGHRSVSWYQQTPGQGLQFLFEYFSETQRNKGNFPGRFSGRQFSNSRSEMNVSTLELGDSALYLCASSSGSVYGRDYEQYFGPGTRLTVT.